This T cell receptor (beta chain) was obtained from a study of blood T cell repertoires in COVID-19. Looked up from germline, CDR1 is KGHDR and CDR2 is SFDVKD. The CDR3 consists of 12 residues. Trimming shortened V by 12 bases and J by 1 base, and 12 bases separated the two germline ends. It was during active infection that Seattle patients were enrolled and then longitudinally followed. In the authors' workflow: From reference gene primer amplification, estimates of nucleated cell counts were derived. Assay used: immunoSEQ multiplex PCR; TCRdb lists only in-frame clones, some missing. V, J and clone size reflect that table, while D and trimming were determined from the DNA. This table holds 150,000 to 170,000 clones, roughly 83% found once.

This clonotype originated in a woman in her sixties with COVID-19, enrolled during active disease. This rearrangement joins TRBV24-1 to TRBJ2-7; D unclear. The sample consisted of peripheral blood. The CDR3 DNA sequence: TGTGCCGAAGCGACGGTTTCCTACGAGCAGTACGTC. Amino acids: CAEATVSYEQYV.